A single TCR beta chain is shown here with its context. Here immunoSEQ multiplex PCR was the method, and the copy in TCRdb shows in-frame clones only, minus some. Of tens of thousands of clones listed, 70% to 85% were seen once; the top ten hold 3% to 4.5%. The sample is drawn from a study of OX40 agonist ivuxolimab in advanced cancers. Trimming removed 8 bases from V and 6 bases from J, with 13 bases in between. CDR3 length: 13 amino acids. Germline-derived CDR1 and CDR2 are MDHEN and SYDVKM. The source of this sequence is an adult with an advanced solid tumor such as melanoma, head and neck, liver or kidney cancer. The chain links TRBV28 to TRBJ2-2, with D maybe TRBD1 (6 bases). The sequencing used CD4+ or CD8+ T cells sorted from blood, collected in a trial of the OX40 agonist ivuxolimab. The chain's CDR3 is CASLTGGPGELFF. CDR3 in DNA: TGTGCCAGCCTGACAGGTGGCCCCGGGGAGCTGTTTTTT.